Following are 32 T cell receptor beta chains from one sample sequenced in a study of T cell clonotyping in hematopoietic cell transplantation. Measured with immunoSEQ multiplex PCR; TCRdb has only the in-frame clones, and not every one. The sample has 16,000 or so clones, 71% seen once. The sequenced sample was peripheral blood mononuclear cells. These receptors all come from a woman in her fifties or sixties in good health. Some clones in this sample may be carry-over from other donors' samples.

The chain joins TRBV7-2 to TRBJ1-5; D gene uncertain. Germline V gives CDR1 SGHTA, CDR2 FQGNSA. The CDR3 has 13 residues. V lost 5 bases, J lost 5 bases, and 10 bases lay in between. The CDR3 bases are TGTGCCAGCAGCCCCTTAAAAGATCAGCCCCAGCATTTT. It encodes CASSPLKDQPQHF. Full variable domain (remainder filled in from reference TRBV7-2 and TRBJ1-5): GAGVSQSPSNKVTEKGKDVELRCDPISGHTALYWYRQSLGQGLEFLIYFQGNSAPDKSGLPSDRFSAERTGGSVSTLTIQRTQQEDSAVYLCASSPLKDQPQHFGDGTRLSIL.

In its sample, this clone was seen once. The chain couples TRBV9 to TRBJ1-2, with D tentatively TRBD1 (6 bases). V was shortened by 4 bases and J by 4 bases, with 23 bases between the two germline ends. The germline gives CDR1 SGDLS, CDR2 YYNGEE. This CDR3 spans 17 amino acids. Here the CDR3 DNA reads TGTGCCAGCAGCTCTAGGGGGGCGGACACCTCGGGCTATGGCTACACCTTC. Residues: CASSSRGADTSGYGYTF.

The genes are TRBV4-2 and TRBJ1-1, with D perhaps TRBD1 (5 bases). CDR1 LGHNA and CDR2 YNFKEQ come from the germline V gene. V was clipped by 0 bases and J by 1 base, with 12 bases between them. CDR3 length: 16 amino acids. The CDR3 DNA is TGTGCCAGCAGCCAAGATAATGGGGGAACGAACACTGAAGCTTTCTTT. Its translation is CASSQDNGGTNTEAFF.

This chain joins TRBV6-6 and TRBJ1-2; 8 nucleotides match TRBD1. Germline V lookup: CDR1 MNHNY, CDR2 SVGAGI (reference sequence). Losses at the gene ends were 2 bases for V and 6 bases for J; bases not matched to a gene: 2. CDR3 size: 13 residues. Here the CDR3 reads CASSYMTGDGYTF. CDR3 sequence (DNA): TGTGCCAGCAGTTACATGACAGGGGATGGCTACACCTTC.

This clone was observed a few times. The V call is TRBV4-3, the J call TRBJ1-4; TRBD1 is a possible D gene (5 bases). The CDR3 covers 15 residues. V shed 0 bases and J shed 7 bases, with 12 bases lying between them. Germline V gene data show CDR1 as LGHNA and CDR2 as YSLEER. In DNA form, the CDR3 reads TGCGCCAGCAGCCAAGATCGGGTGGGGGTTGAAAAACTGTTTTTT. Protein product: CASSQDRVGVEKLFF.

The chain links TRBV20-1 to TRBJ2-1; D may be TRBD2 (5 bases). CDR1 is DFQATT and CDR2 is SNEGSKA in the germline V gene (reference sequence). Trimming cost V 4 bases and J 10 bases, with 11 bases left between them. This CDR3 spans 11 amino acids. CDR3 amino acids: CSATRDLEQFF. The CDR3 coding sequence is TGCAGTGCTACCCGGGATCTAGAGCAGTTCTTC.

In DNA, the CDR3 is TGTGCCAGCCTCCTCAGACAAGAGACCCAGTACTTC. This gives the protein CASLLRQETQYF. The chain is built from TRBV2 and TRBJ2-5; D not certain. Trimming cost V 8 bases and J 2 bases, with 9 bases left between them. In germline, CDR1 is SNHLY, CDR2 FYNNEI. The CDR3 is 12 residues long.

V usage is TRBV28 and J usage is TRBJ2-7; TRBD2 matches 7 bases. The CDR3 covers 16 residues. Trimming at V came to 3 bases and at J to 0 bases, leaving 8 bases not matched to a gene. CDR1 MDHEN and CDR2 SYDVKM come from the germline V gene. CDR3 residues: CASSFTEGGSSYEQYF. CDR3 nucleotide sequence: TGTGCCAGCAGTTTCACAGAGGGAGGGTCCTCCTACGAGCAGTACTTC.

The genes are TRBV7-2 and TRBJ2-7, with TRBD1 matching 9 bases. The V gene end was trimmed by 7 bases and the J gene end by 5 bases; junction bases not matched to a gene: 9. CDR3 size: 14 residues. Germline V gene lookup returns CDR1 SGHTA and CDR2 FQGNSA. In DNA form, the CDR3 reads TGTGCCAGCACTCAAAGGGACAGGGTGAACGAGCAGTACTTC. Translating it yields CASTQRDRVNEQYF.

As to this clone: The junction differs from germline at one of its ends, possibly a read error. This chain joins TRBV9 and TRBJ2-5; 7 positions agree with TRBD2. The V gene's germline CDR1 is SGDLS and CDR2 YYNGEE. This CDR3 is built from 15 residues. The CDR3 DNA sequence: TGTGCTAGCAGCTCCCTCACGGGGGGACAAGAGACCCAGTACTTC. Translated: CASSSLTGGQETQYF. Full variable domain (remainder filled in from reference TRBV9 and TRBJ2-5): DSGVTQTPKHLITATGQRVTLRCSPRSGDLSVYWYQQSLDQGLQFLIQYYNGEERAKGNILERFSAQQFPDLHSELNLSSLELGDSALYFCASSSLTGGQETQYFGPGTRLLVL.

With respect to this clone: The junction and the germline gene differ at one end; a read error may be behind it. This chain joins TRBV6-1 and TRBJ1-2, with D possibly TRBD1 on 5 matching bases. Germline CDR1 and CDR2: MNHNS and SASEGT. The CDR3 totals 15 residues. The DNA of the CDR3 is TGTGCCAGCACTGAAAGCCATTGGGGGAACTATGGCTACACCTTC. Translation gives CASTESHWGNYGYTF.

This clone was recorded only once. V is TRBV9 and J is TRBJ1-2; tentative D call: TRBD1 (5 bases). In germline, CDR1 is SGDLS, CDR2 YYNGEE. The CDR3 runs to 12 residues. The V gene lost 3 bases and the J gene lost 7 bases, with 10 bases spanning the gap. The CDR3 here is CASSGGDRGYTF. The DNA for the CDR3 is TGTGCCAGCAGCGGGGGGGACCGTGGCTACACCTTC.

This chain joins TRBV6-1 and TRBJ2-7; TRBD2 aligns across 8 bases. Germline CDR1 and CDR2: MNHNS and SASEGT. CDR3 size: 15 residues. V lost 4 bases and J lost 6; bases outside the gene matches: 11. CDR3 sequence reads: CASSGPSGSRGEQYF. CDR3 nucleotides: TGTGCCAGCAGTGGGCCCAGCGGGAGTCGTGGCGAGCAGTACTTC.

J is TRBJ1-2 and V is TRBV27; the match to TRBD1 covers 10 bases. Trimming removed 8 bases from V and 7 bases from J; junction bases left unmatched: 1. CDR1 is MNHEY, CDR2 SMNVEV, per germline (reference sequence). The CDR3 spans 11 residues. The DNA for the CDR3 is TGTGCCAGCGGACAGGGGGGTGGCTACACCTTC. Protein: CASGQGGGYTF.

This clone has only a few counts. The chain combines TRBV9 with TRBJ2-1; 10 bases map to TRBD2. Trimming at V came to 2 bases and at J to 12 bases, leaving 26 bases not matched to a gene. The CDR3 is 20 amino acids. Per germline, CDR1 SGDLS and CDR2 YYNGEE. CDR3 in amino acids: CASSVNVGLAGGTSSDGQFF. CDR3 DNA sequence: TGTGCCAGCAGCGTCAATGTAGGATTAGCGGGGGGAACCTCCTCGGATGGGCAGTTCTTC.

The chain employs TRBV5-1 and TRBJ1-4; 7 positions match TRBD1. There are 13 residues in the CDR3. Germline V gene lookup returns CDR1 SGHRS and CDR2 YFSETQ. V was clipped by 9 bases and J by 3 bases; unmatched bases: 5. The CDR3 protein is CATSTGPNEKLFF. The DNA for the CDR3 is TGCGCCACTTCGACAGGGCCTAATGAAAAACTGTTTTTT.

V gene TRBV7-9 combines with J gene TRBJ1-1, with a possible D match to TRBD1 (5 bases). Per germline, CDR1 SEHNR and CDR2 FQNEAQ (reference sequence). Trimming cost V 1 base and J 11 bases, with 11 bases left between them. The CDR3 contains 12 residues. The CDR3 DNA reads TGTGCCAGCAGCTTAGTTCGGGACGCGGCTTTCTTT. It encodes CASSLVRDAAFF.

The gene calls are TRBV29-1 and TRBJ1-2; weak D call: TRBD1 (6 bases). The CDR3 is made up of 15 amino acids. Germline V gene lookup returns CDR1 SQVTM and CDR2 ANQGSEA. V was trimmed by 3 bases and J by 4 bases, leaving 18 bases between them. This CDR3 reads CSVDLRGLGRYGYTF. CDR3 coding DNA: TGCAGCGTTGATCTCAGGGGTTTGGGACGCTATGGCTACACCTTC. Looking up the rest from reference TRBV29-1 and TRBJ1-2 gives the full variable domain: SAVISQKPSRDICQRGTSLTIQCQVDSQVTMMFWYRQQPGQSLTLIATANQGSEATYESGFVIDKFPISRPNLTFSTLTVSNMSPEDSSIYLCSVDLRGLGRYGYTFGSGTRLTVV.

This chain joins TRBV4-2 and TRBJ1-2; no clear D. Germline CDR1 is LGHNA and CDR2 is YNFKEQ. The CDR3 sequence is 15 residues long. Trimming left V 3 bases short and J 6 bases short, with 17 bases between. The CDR3 loop reads CASSQQVGQENGYTF. The CDR3 bases are TGTGCCAGCAGCCAGCAGGTCGGGCAGGAGAATGGCTACACCTTC.

The rearrangement joins TRBV28 to TRBJ1-3; 8 nucleotides line up with TRBD1. The CDR3 loop spans 18 amino acids. The V gene end was trimmed by 5 bases and the J gene end by 0 bases; junction bases not matched to a gene: 12. From germline, CDR1 is MDHEN and CDR2 SYDVKM. This CDR3 is CASSGRPTGAPSGNTIYF. The DNA for the CDR3 is TGTGCCAGCAGTGGCAGGCCGACAGGGGCTCCCTCTGGAAACACCATATATTTT.

In its sample, this clone was seen once. This sequence joins TRBV29-1 and TRBJ2-7; 12 nucleotides align to TRBD2. Germline-derived CDR1 and CDR2 are SQVTM and ANQGSEA. The V gene end was trimmed by 0 bases and the J gene end by 4 bases; junction bases not matched to a gene: 7. The CDR3 length is 16 residues. This chain's CDR3 is CSVEDSSTSGRYEQYF. CDR3 nucleotides: TGCAGCGTTGAAGATTCCTCGACTAGCGGGAGATACGAGCAGTACTTC.

V and J are TRBV9 and TRBJ1-2; D gene ambiguous. Trimming shortened V by 0 bases and J by 0 bases, and 12 bases separated the two germline ends. This CDR3 has 16 amino acids. Germline CDR1 reads SGDLS; CDR2 reads YYNGEE. CDR3 sequence reads: CASSVETSLANYGYTF. The CDR3 region has the DNA TGTGCCAGCAGCGTAGAAACCTCATTAGCTAACTATGGCTACACCTTC.

The sample holds one count of this clone. V gene TRBV13 combines with J gene TRBJ1-2; D might be TRBD1 (6 bases). The CDR3 contains 12 residues. The V gene's germline CDR1 is PRHDT and CDR2 FYEKMQ (reference sequence). Trimming left V 5 bases short and J 8 bases short, with 12 bases between. DNA for the CDR3: TGTGCCAGCAGCCGGGGGCCAGGGGGCTACACCTTC. Amino acids: CASSRGPGGYTF.

This sequence joins TRBV5-1 and TRBJ2-7, with 8 bases lining up with TRBD1. The CDR3 sequence is 14 residues long. CDR1 is SGHRS and CDR2 is YFSETQ in the germline V gene. V shed 5 bases, J shed 4 bases, and the junction held 8 bases outside the gene matches. Written as DNA, the CDR3 is TGCGCCAGCAGACCACAGGGGGACTCGTACGAGCAGTACTTC. This sequence encodes CASRPQGDSYEQYF. Based on the CDR3 plus reference TRBV5-1 and TRBJ2-7, the full variable domain is KAGVTQTPRYLIKTRGQQVTLSCSPISGHRSVSWYQQTPGQGLQFLFEYFSETQRNKGNFPGRFSGRQFSNSRSEMNVSTLELGDSALYLCASRPQGDSYEQYFGPGTRLTVT.

The chain is built from TRBV4-2 and TRBJ2-7; D is unclear. The CDR3 extends over 15 amino acids. Trimming cost V 1 base and J 4 bases, with 14 bases left between them. Germline V gene lookup returns CDR1 LGHNA and CDR2 YNFKEQ. This CDR3 is CASSQGSGDWYEQYF. The DNA for the CDR3 is TGTGCCAGCAGCCAAGGGTCTGGTGATTGGTACGAGCAGTACTTC.

The J gene is TRBJ2-1, the V gene TRBV29-1; TRBD2 is a possible D gene (5 bases). V was pared by 4 bases and J by 9 bases, with 10 bases between. The CDR3 has 11 amino acids. CDR1 SQVTM and CDR2 ANQGSEA come from the germline V gene. The CDR3 sequence: CSVVTGIEQFF. DNA for the CDR3: TGCAGCGTTGTGACGGGGATTGAGCAGTTCTTC.

This clone showed up just a few times. The gene calls are TRBV29-1 and TRBJ2-7, with a tentative D call TRBD2 (6 bases). Germline loops: CDR1 SQVTM, CDR2 ANQGSEA. Trimming cost V 3 bases and J 3 bases, with 9 bases left between them. The CDR3 spans 12 residues. The CDR3 DNA sequence: TGCAGCGTTGAGGTAGCGGACTACGAGCAGTACTTC. As protein: CSVEVADYEQYF.

The rearrangement uses TRBV9 and TRBJ2-1, with 9 bases identical to TRBD2. V lost 0 bases and J lost 6; bases outside the gene matches: 4. The CDR3 is made up of 15 amino acids. The germline CDR1 and CDR2 sequences are SGDLS and YYNGEE. The CDR3 loop reads CASSVGGTSPNEQFF. The CDR3 DNA sequence: TGTGCCAGCAGCGTAGGGGGGACTAGCCCCAATGAGCAGTTCTTC.

This clone was seen more than once but under ten times. CDR3 DNA sequence: TGCGCCAGCAGCCAAAGCAGGGGGGTAACTAATGAAAAACTGTTTTTT. Protein sequence: CASSQSRGVTNEKLFF. This chain links TRBV4-3 with TRBJ1-4, with 7 bases that match TRBD1. J lost 1 base, V lost 2 bases, and 4 bases had no gene match. Per the germline V gene, CDR1 is LGHNA and CDR2 is YSLEER. The CDR3 covers 16 residues.

The chain carries TRBV19 and TRBJ1-5; 8 bases align to TRBD1. Losses at the gene ends were 5 bases for V and 3 bases for J; bases not matched to a gene: 3. The CDR3 is 14 amino acids. The germline V gene has CDR1 LNHDA and CDR2 SQIVND (reference sequence). Here the CDR3 reads CASSVTGANQPQHF. The CDR3 DNA reads as TGTGCCAGTAGTGTGACAGGGGCCAATCAGCCCCAGCATTTT.

The table lists this clone with a few counts. The V and J genes are TRBV7-2 and TRBJ2-1; no reliable D call. There are 15 residues in the CDR3. Germline CDR1 is SGHTA and CDR2 is FQGNSA. V was shortened by 1 base and J by 0 bases, with 7 bases between the two germline ends. CDR3 region: CASSLDFSSYNEQFF. CDR3 sequence (DNA): TGTGCCAGCAGCTTAGATTTCAGCTCCTACAATGAGCAGTTCTTC.

This sequence joins TRBV6-6 and TRBJ1-1, with D perhaps matching TRBD1 (6 bases). Trimming pared 0 bases from V and 8 bases from J, leaving 7 bases between. The CDR3 runs to 12 residues. Germline values: CDR1 MNHNY, CDR2 SVGAGI (reference sequence). The CDR3 reads CASSYSDREAFF. CDR3 bases: TGTGCCAGCAGTTACTCTGACAGGGAAGCTTTCTTT.